This TCR beta chain was recovered during a study of human T cells and chemical hapten exposure. Study context: Minor pooled library volume differences mainly drove per-sample TCR yield variation.

Individual cDNA molecules in this library carried unique molecular identifiers. One entry per CDR3 protein, called by TCRdb with MiXCR from the RACE reads. The data contain more than 80,000 distinct CDR3 sequences, 10% of them singletons. Germline values: CDR1 MDHEN, CDR2 SYDVKM. V was cut by 6 bases and J by 2 bases, with 5 bases left in between. The CDR3 has 11 residues. Time point indicated: patch test 2, 6 weeks after DPC sensitization. Treatment: therapeutic diphenylcyclopropenone sensitization with weekly scalp DPC. Donation of samples came from alopecia patients who were 18 to 70 years old and suitable for DPC.

The V call is TRBV28, the J call TRBJ2-7, with D unresolved. The input for sequencing was whole blood, taken in connection with sensitization to the hapten diphenylcyclopropenone (DPC). The receptor's source is a woman in her fifties or sixties with alopecia areata. Some clones in this sample may be carry-over from other donors' samples. CDR3: CASSPTYEQYF. CDR3 nucleotide sequence: TGTGCCAGCAGCCCCACCTACGAGCAGTACTTC.